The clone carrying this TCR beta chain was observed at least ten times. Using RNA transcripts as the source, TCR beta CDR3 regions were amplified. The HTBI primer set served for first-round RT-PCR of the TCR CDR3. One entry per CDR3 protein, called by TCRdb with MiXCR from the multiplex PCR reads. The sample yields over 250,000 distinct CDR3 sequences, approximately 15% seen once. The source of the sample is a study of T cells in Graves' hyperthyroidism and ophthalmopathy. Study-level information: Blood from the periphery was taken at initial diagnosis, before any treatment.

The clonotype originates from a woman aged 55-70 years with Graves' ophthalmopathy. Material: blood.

The CDR3 spells CASRAGGGYTF. DNA for the CDR3: TGTGCCAGCAGAGCAGGGGGGGGCTACACCTTC. This chain uses TRBV7-3 with TRBJ1-2, with 7 bases aligning to TRBD1. There are 11 residues in the CDR3. The trim removed 6 bases at V and 8 bases at J, leaving 3 bases unmatched. Germline V lookup: CDR1 SGHTA, CDR2 FQGTGA. Filled out from reference TRBV7-3 and TRBJ1-2, the complete variable domain reads GAGVSQTPSNKVTEKGKYVELRCDPISGHTALYWYRQSLGQGPEFLIYFQGTGAADDSGLPNDRFFAVRPEGSVSTLKIQRTERGDSAVYLCASRAGGGYTFGSGTRLTVV.